This TCR beta chain stems from a study of blood T cell repertoires in COVID-19 (dated by TCRdb to 2020 to 2022). With respect to the entire study: Samples covering the acute and convalescent phases of COVID-19 were provided by collaborators in the United States, Italy and Spain. The material from the prospective study consisted of cDNA or gDNA derived from T cells, B-cell-depleted T cells, or PBMCs. Subjects who had been exposed to COVID-19, were actively infected with it, or had recovered from it provided the deeply sampled blood TCRbeta repertoires that made up the dataset. A freely available public database, intended as a resource for researchers studying the immune response to SARS-CoV-2, is where the repertoires were released. The samples were drawn from two sources: the first 160 participants of the ongoing ImmuneRACE study, and 950 to 1,500 subjects contributed by 6 global collaborators. Sample metadata almost always included a de-identified subject ID, COVID-19 status, age in years and sex. Where available, HLA class I and class II types were obtained from metadata supplied by the sample provider rather than from assay-based typing.

Whole blood was collected in K2EDTA tubes by collaborating institutions according to the institutions' own protocols. For TCRbeta analysis, collaborator samples were shipped as frozen whole blood, as isolated PBMCs, or as DNA extracted from either sample type. With regard to this clone: The target of this receptor is not known. It has no much larger one-base neighbor in the sample; base qualities were not kept.

Paper-wide results and their limitations: Clinical and demographic metadata were provided uncurated, with the amount varying by source and participant.

The immunoSEQ Assay, a bias-controlled multiplex PCR, was used to amplify TCRbeta CDR3 regions from genomic DNA. Processing in the source paper ran as follows. The number of nucleated cells in each sample was estimated by amplification of reference gene primers within the assay. To quantify the absolute abundance of each unique TCRbeta CDR3 rearrangement, sequence reads were collapsed and filtered. For each sample, productive Simpson clonality was calculated as the square root of Simpson's diversity index across productive rearrangements. TCRdb re-hosts the immuneACCESS table, in-frame sequences only. Its copies lack some clones; in the studies checked, an unresolved V gene accounts for under half of them, and the cause for the rest is not known. The V and J calls and clone size are taken from that table; D and trimming were inferred from the DNA. This sample has some 97,000 clones in its table, and around nine tenths of those were observed once. The ten largest clones add up to 1.5% to 2% of the sample.

Between the V and J ends, shortened by 2 bases and 8 bases respectively, the junction contains 15 bases. The germline V gene specifies MNHEY as CDR1 and SVGAGI as CDR2. The cysteine opens and the phenylalanine closes a CDR3 of 15 amino acids. The retained sequence is limited to the CDR3, 45 bases, with the frame set at the first base. Sequenced: peripheral blood. The receptor was isolated from a man between 60 and 70 years old with acute or convalescent COVID-19. The V and J genes are TRBV6-5 and TRBJ1-4; 6 matching bases give a weak D call of TRBD1. The sequenced DNA is TGTGCCAGCAGTTACCACCGGGACACTTCCGAAAAACTGTTTTTT. This sequence encodes CASSYHRDTSEKLFF.